This TCR beta chain was recovered during a study of shared clonotypes between healthy human individuals. General study points: In having few donors, the study represented limited genetic and exposure-history diversity. Generally, estimated richness proved larger in naive subsets than it did in memory subsets.

On this clone: The antigen remains unidentified.

Negatively enriched CD4+ T cells were divided by CD45RA into naive and memory. CDR1 and CDR2 from the germline V gene are MDHEN and SYDVKM. Deletions cut 3 bases from V and 3 bases from J, with 10 bases between. This CDR3 has 14 amino acids. Method: immunoSEQ multiplex PCR; TCRdb's copy keeps in-frame clones and lacks some. Of more than 550,000 clones in the sample, roughly 72% were seen once. The receptor's source is a woman aged 30 to 39 in good health. The specimen was memory CD4+ T cells sorted from blood. The subset here: CD45RA-negative fraction. The chain joins TRBV28 to TRBJ2-3; no clear D. The CDR3 nucleotides are TGTGCCAGCAGTTTTGTAGGGCGGACAGATACGCAGTATTTT. Amino acid sequence: CASSFVGRTDTQYF.